This TCR beta chain was captured in a study of blood T cell repertoires in COVID-19. Study information: Samples taken during acute and convalescent COVID-19 were collected in the United States, Italy and Spain. T cells, B-cell-depleted T cells, or PBMCs provided the cDNA or gDNA that served as material.

J lost 1 base, V lost 5 bases, and 6 bases had no gene match. CDR1 SNHLY and CDR2 FYNNEI come from the germline V gene. This CDR3 spans 15 amino acids. In the original workflow: Cell counts per sample came from amplifying reference gene primers. The data were produced by immunoSEQ multiplex PCR, yet TCRdb's version contains in-frame clones alone and is incomplete. The DNA gave D and trimming, while V, J and clone size come from that table. The profile shows approximately 240,000 clones, less than 90% of them singletons. The chain couples TRBV2 to TRBJ1-1; 8 nucleotides agree with TRBD1. The sample comprised peripheral blood. The sequence was obtained from an older woman who had recovered from COVID-19. The CDR3 is CASSLRTGPNTEAFF. DNA of the CDR3: TGTGCCAGCAGTCTCCGGACAGGGCCGAACACTGAAGCTTTCTTT.